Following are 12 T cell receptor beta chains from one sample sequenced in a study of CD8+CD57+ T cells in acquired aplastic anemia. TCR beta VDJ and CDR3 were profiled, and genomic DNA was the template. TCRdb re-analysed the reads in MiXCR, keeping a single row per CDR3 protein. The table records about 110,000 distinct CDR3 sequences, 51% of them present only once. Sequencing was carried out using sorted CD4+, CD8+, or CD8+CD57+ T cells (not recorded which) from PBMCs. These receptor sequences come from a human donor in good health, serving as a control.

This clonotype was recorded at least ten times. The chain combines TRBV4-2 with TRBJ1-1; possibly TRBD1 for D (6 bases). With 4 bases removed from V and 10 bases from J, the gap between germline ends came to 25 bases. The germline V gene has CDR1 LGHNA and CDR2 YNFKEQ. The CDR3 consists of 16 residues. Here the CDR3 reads CASSPEDSQITAVAFF. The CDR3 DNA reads TGTGCCAGCAGCCCAGAGGACAGCCAAATAACAGCGGTAGCTTTCTTT.

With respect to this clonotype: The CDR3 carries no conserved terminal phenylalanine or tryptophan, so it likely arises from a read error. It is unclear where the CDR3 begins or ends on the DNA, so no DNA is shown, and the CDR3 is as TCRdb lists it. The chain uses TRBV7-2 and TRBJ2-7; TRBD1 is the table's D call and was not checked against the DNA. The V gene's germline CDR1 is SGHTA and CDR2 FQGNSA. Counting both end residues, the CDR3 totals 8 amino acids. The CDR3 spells CASSLGRT.

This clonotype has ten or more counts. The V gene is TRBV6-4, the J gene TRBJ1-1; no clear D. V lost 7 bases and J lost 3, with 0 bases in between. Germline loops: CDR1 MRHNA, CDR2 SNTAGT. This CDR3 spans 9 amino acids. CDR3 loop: CASNTEAFF. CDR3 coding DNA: TGTGCCAGCAACACTGAAGCTTTCTTT.

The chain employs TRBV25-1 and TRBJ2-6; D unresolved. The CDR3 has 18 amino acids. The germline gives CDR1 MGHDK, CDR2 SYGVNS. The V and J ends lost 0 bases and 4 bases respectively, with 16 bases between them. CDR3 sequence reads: CASSEYAADESGANVLTF. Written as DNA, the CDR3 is TGTGCCAGCAGTGAATACGCGGCCGACGAGTCCGGGGCCAACGTCCTGACTTTC.

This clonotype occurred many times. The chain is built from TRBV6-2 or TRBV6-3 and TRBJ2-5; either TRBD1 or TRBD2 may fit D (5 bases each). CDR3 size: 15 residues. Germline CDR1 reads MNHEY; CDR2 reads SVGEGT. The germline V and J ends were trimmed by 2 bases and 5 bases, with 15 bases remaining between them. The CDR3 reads CASSYSYSWGETQYF. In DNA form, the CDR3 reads TGTGCCAGCAGTTACAGTTATTCCTGGGGGGAGACCCAGTACTTC.

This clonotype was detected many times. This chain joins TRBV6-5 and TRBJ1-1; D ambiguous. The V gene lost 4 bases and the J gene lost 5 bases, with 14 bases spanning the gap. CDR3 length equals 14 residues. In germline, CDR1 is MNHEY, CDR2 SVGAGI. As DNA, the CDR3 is TGTGCCAGCAGTTTCCGTGTCGTTGATACTGAAGCTTTCTTT. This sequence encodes CASSFRVVDTEAFF.

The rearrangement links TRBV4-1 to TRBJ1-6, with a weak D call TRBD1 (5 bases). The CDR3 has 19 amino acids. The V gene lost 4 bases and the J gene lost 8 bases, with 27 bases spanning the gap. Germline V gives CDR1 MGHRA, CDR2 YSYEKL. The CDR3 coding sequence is TGCGCCAGCAGCCCCGAGTGGGGGGTAGAGATTAGGATGGATTCACCCCTCCACTTT. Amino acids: CASSPEWGVEIRMDSPLHF.

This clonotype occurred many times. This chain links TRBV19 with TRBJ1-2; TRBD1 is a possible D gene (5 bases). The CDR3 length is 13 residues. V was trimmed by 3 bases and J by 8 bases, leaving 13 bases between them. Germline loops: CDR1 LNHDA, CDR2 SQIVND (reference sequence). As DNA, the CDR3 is TGTGCCAGTAGTATCTGGCAGGGCAAGGGCTACACCTTC. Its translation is CASSIWQGKGYTF.

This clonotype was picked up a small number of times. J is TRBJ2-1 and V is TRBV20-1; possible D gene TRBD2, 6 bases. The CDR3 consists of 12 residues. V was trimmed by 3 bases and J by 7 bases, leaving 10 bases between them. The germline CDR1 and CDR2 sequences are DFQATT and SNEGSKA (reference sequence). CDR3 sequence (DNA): TGCAGTGCTAGTCGGGAGTGGAATGAGCAGTTCTTC. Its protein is CSASREWNEQFF.

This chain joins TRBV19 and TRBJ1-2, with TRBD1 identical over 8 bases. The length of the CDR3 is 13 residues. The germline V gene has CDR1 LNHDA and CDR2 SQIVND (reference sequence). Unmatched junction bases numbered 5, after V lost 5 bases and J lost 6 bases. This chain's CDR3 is CASSPDRANGYTF. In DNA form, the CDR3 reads TGTGCCAGTAGTCCGGACAGGGCTAATGGCTACACCTTC. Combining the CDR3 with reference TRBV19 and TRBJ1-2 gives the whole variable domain DGGITQSPKYLFRKEGQNVTLSCEQNLNHDAMYWYRQDPGQGLRLIYYSQIVNDFQKGDIAEGYSVSREKKESFPLTVTSAQKNPTAFYLCASSPDRANGYTFGSGTRLTVV.

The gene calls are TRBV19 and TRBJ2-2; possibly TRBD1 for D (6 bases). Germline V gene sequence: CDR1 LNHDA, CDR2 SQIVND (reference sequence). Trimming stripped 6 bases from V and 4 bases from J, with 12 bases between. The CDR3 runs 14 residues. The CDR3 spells CASSTGQLTGELFF. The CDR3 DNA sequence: TGTGCCAGTAGCACGGGACAACTCACCGGGGAGCTGTTTTTT.

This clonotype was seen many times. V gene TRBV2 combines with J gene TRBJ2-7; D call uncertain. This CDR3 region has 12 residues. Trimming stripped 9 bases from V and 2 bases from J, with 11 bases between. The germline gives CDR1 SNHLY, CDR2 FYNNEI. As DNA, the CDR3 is TGTGCCAGGGGTGAGATTACCTACGAGCAGTACTTC. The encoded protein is CARGEITYEQYF. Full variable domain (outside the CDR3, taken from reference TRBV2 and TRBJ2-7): EPEVTQTPSHQVTQMGQEVILRCVPISNHLYFYWYRQILGQKVEFLVSFYNNEISEKSEIFDDQFSVERPDGSNFTLKIRSTKLEDSAMYFCARGEITYEQYFGPGTRLTVT.